The 21 T cell receptor beta chains presented below share a single source sample, sequenced in a study of CXCR3-negative and CXCR3-positive naive CD8 T cells. Libraries of TRB cDNA were made by 5' RACE and carried UMIs. TCRdb re-called the 5' RACE reads and gives one entry per CDR3 protein, without DNA. This listing includes some 56,000 distinct CDR3 sequences. The sequenced sample consisted of memory CD8+ T cells from blood. Receptors originate from a human donor in good health. Some clones in this sample may be carry-over from other donors' samples.

The chain has TRBV4-3 and TRBJ2-7; TCRdb outputs TRBD1, but without DNA this stays unchecked. The CDR3 runs 15 residues. Germline V lookup: CDR1 LGHNA, CDR2 YSLEER. The CDR3 spells CASSQGQGEAYEQYF.

This chain connects TRBV19 to TRBJ1-1. CDR3 length: 11 amino acids. CDR1 is LNHDA and CDR2 is SQIVND in the germline V gene (reference sequence). The CDR3 loop is CASSFVLEAFF.

The rearrangement links TRBV29-1 to TRBJ2-5; the TRBD1 assignment by TCRdb is unverifiable without DNA. Germline loops: CDR1 SQVTM, CDR2 ANQGSEA. This CDR3 has 14 amino acids. CDR3 region: CSVAGWDVQETQYF.

The V call is TRBV12-3 or TRBV12-4, the J call TRBJ2-1; TCRdb calls TRBD2, which cannot be checked without DNA. The CDR3 loop spans 15 amino acids. CDR3 sequence reads: CASSFPSGGYNEQFF.

The rearrangement joins TRBV20-1 to TRBJ2-3. This CDR3 is 15 amino acids long. Germline CDR1 and CDR2: DFQATT and SNEGSKA (reference sequence). The CDR3 sequence is CSARDLAAGPDTQYF.

The gene calls are TRBV27 and TRBJ2-7; TCRdb picks TRBD2, but there is no DNA to check that call. CDR1 is MNHEY, CDR2 SMNVEV, per germline (reference sequence). The CDR3 is made up of 16 amino acids. CDR3 residues: CASSRLLAGAHYEQYF.

This chain connects TRBV12-3 or TRBV12-4 to TRBJ2-2; TCRdb proposes TRBD1, but this gene call is untestable without DNA. This CDR3 has 15 residues. The CDR3 loop reads CASSPGTGSPGELFF.

The V and J genes are TRBV7-3 and TRBJ2-1. Germline V gene sequence: CDR1 SGHTA, CDR2 FQGTGA. The CDR3 loop spans 13 amino acids. This chain's CDR3 is CASSLGLEYEQFF.

The genes are TRBV4-2 and TRBJ2-7; the D call from TCRdb, TRBD2, cannot be confirmed without DNA. The germline V gene encodes CDR1 LGHNA and CDR2 YNFKEQ. This CDR3 comprises 16 residues. The CDR3 reads CASSLLGGGEYDEQYF.

The rearrangement links TRBV27 to TRBJ1-2; TCRdb calls TRBD1, which cannot be checked without DNA. Germline V gene lookup returns CDR1 MNHEY and CDR2 SMNVEV (reference sequence). The CDR3 has 15 amino acids. The CDR3 protein is CASSSPATGLDGYTF.

J is TRBJ2-7 and V is TRBV12-3 or TRBV12-4; as DNA is missing, the TRBD1 call by TCRdb cannot be tested. The CDR3 length is 14 residues. The CDR3 region is CASSLTGGDGEQFF.

The genes are TRBV29-1 and TRBJ1-2; lacking DNA, the TRBD1 call made by TCRdb goes unchecked. This CDR3 has 14 residues. Germline V gene data show CDR1 as SQVTM and CDR2 as ANQGSEA. CDR3 protein: CSVEDHRVGYGYTF.

The chain joins TRBV28 to TRBJ2-1; TCRdb outputs TRBD1, but without DNA this stays unchecked. Germline V gives CDR1 MDHEN, CDR2 SYDVKM. The CDR3 extends over 18 amino acids. CDR3 region: CASYRPRLGTEDYNEQFF. Full variable domain (outside the CDR3, taken from reference TRBV28 and TRBJ2-1): DVKVTQSSRYLVKRTGEKVFLECVQDMDHENMFWYRQDPGLGLRLIYFSYDVKMKEKGDIPEGYSVSREKKERFSLILESASTNQTSMYLCASYRPRLGTEDYNEQFFGPGTRLTVL.

The chain uses TRBV7-9 and TRBJ2-3. In germline, CDR1 is SEHNR, CDR2 FQNEAQ (reference sequence). This CDR3 is 15 amino acids long. This CDR3 is CASSSTTSSRDTQYF.

V gene TRBV20-1 combines with J gene TRBJ2-1. Germline V gene data show CDR1 as DFQATT and CDR2 as SNEGSKA (reference sequence). CDR3 length: 17 amino acids. The CDR3: CSARGFITGEVFDEQFF.

This sequence joins TRBV28 and TRBJ2-1. This CDR3 has 14 amino acids. Germline V gene lookup returns CDR1 MDHEN and CDR2 SYDVKM. The CDR3 loop is CASSFVAGADEQFF.

The V gene is TRBV14, the J gene TRBJ2-7; TCRdb designates TRBD2, a call that cannot be tested without DNA. The germline V gene encodes CDR1 SGHDN and CDR2 FVKESK. The CDR3 runs to 13 residues. This chain's CDR3 is CASSQETSIEQYF.

This chain connects TRBV7-2 to TRBJ2-5; TCRdb proposes TRBD2, but this gene call is untestable without DNA. Germline lookup yields CDR1 SGHTA and CDR2 FQGNSA. This CDR3 has 17 residues. The CDR3 loop is CASSLPGTSGNQETQYF.

CDR3 sequence: CASSLGIDSYEQYF. The genes are TRBV11-2 and TRBJ2-7; TCRdb indicates TRBD1, and absent DNA this call remains unverified. Germline assignment: CDR1 SGHAT and CDR2 FQNNGV. There are 14 residues in the CDR3.

Considering frequency, this clonotype is medium-sized. V and J are TRBV20-1 and TRBJ2-7; TCRdb calls TRBD1, which cannot be checked without DNA. The CDR3 has 13 amino acids. CDR1 is DFQATT, CDR2 SNEGSKA, per germline (reference sequence). The CDR3 reads CSARDRENYEQYF.

This chain joins TRBV11-2 and TRBJ2-1; TCRdb designates TRBD2, a call that cannot be tested without DNA. In germline, CDR1 is SGHAT, CDR2 FQNNGV. This CDR3 region has 16 residues. CDR3 sequence reads: CASSNLAGSISNEQFF.